These T cell receptor beta chains were read from a single sample in a study of blood T cell repertoires in COVID-19. Sequencing used immunoSEQ multiplex PCR; TCRdb keeps in-frame clones, though not all of them. The sample records some 70,000 clones, roughly 89% being singletons. The sequencing sample was made of peripheral blood. The receptors stem from a man aged 50-59 years with active COVID-19. Each CDR3 is given with its conserved first and last residue. Each record gives: CDR3 protein, CDR3 DNA, CDR3 length, clone size, J gene, D gene, V gene. D genes are given only for firm matches. Size values are once, few and many counts, or a class for expanded clones, and some rows have none.

CDR3aa: CSVVTGTLSGANVLTF; CDR3nt: TGCAGCGTTGTGACAGGGACCCTCTCTGGGGCCAACGTCCTGACTTTC; len: 16; abundance: once; j_gene: TRBJ2-6; d_gene: TRBD1; v_gene: TRBV29-1
CDR3aa: CASSFAGTPGETQYF; CDR3nt: TGCGCCAGCAGCTTCGCCGGGACTCCTGGGGAGACGCAGTATTTT; len: 15; abundance: .; j_gene: TRBJ2-3; d_gene: .; v_gene: TRBV5-1
CDR3aa: CASSPTGGQTEAFF; CDR3nt: TGTGCCAGCAGTCCGACAGGGGGCCAGACTGAAGCTTTCTTT; len: 14; abundance: .; j_gene: TRBJ1-1; d_gene: TRBD1; v_gene: TRBV28
CDR3aa: CASWVGGHRGTEAFF; CDR3nt: TGTGCCAGCTGGGTGGGTGGGCATCGGGGCACTGAAGCTTTCTTT; len: 15; abundance: .; j_gene: TRBJ1-1; d_gene: .; v_gene: TRBV28
CDR3aa: CASSVVAGQGNEQFF; CDR3nt: TGTGCCAGCAGCGTAGTAGCGGGGCAGGGGAATGAGCAGTTCTTC; len: 15; abundance: .; j_gene: TRBJ2-1; d_gene: TRBD2; v_gene: TRBV9
CDR3aa: CASSSTPWGRETQYF; CDR3nt: TGTGCCAGCAGTTCCACCCCTTGGGGGCGGGAGACCCAGTACTTC; len: 15; abundance: .; j_gene: TRBJ2-5; d_gene: .; v_gene: TRBV27
CDR3aa: CASSYSDRGRVNIVFF; CDR3nt: TGTGCCAGCAGTTACTCTGACAGGGGGCGAGTGAATATTGTTTTCTTC; len: 16; abundance: .; j_gene: TRBJ2-1; d_gene: TRBD1; v_gene: TRBV6-5
CDR3aa: CASSTRTGLRDGNTIYF; CDR3nt: TGTGCCAGTAGTACACGGACAGGGCTACGGGATGGAAACACCATATATTTT; len: 17; abundance: .; j_gene: TRBJ1-3; d_gene: TRBD1; v_gene: TRBV19
CDR3aa: CASSQTGTSGTDTQYF; CDR3nt: TGTGCCAGCAGCCAAACCGGGACTAGCGGCACAGATACGCAGTATTTT; len: 16; abundance: .; j_gene: TRBJ2-3; d_gene: TRBD2; v_gene: TRBV3-1/TRBV3-2
CDR3aa: CASSQAGAQNTEAFF; CDR3nt: TGTGCCAGCAGCCAAGCTGGGGCTCAGAACACTGAAGCTTTCTTT; len: 15; abundance: .; j_gene: TRBJ1-1; d_gene: .; v_gene: TRBV3-1/TRBV3-2
CDR3aa: CASSLYLQGPNEKLFF; CDR3nt: TGTGCCAGCAGCTTGTATCTACAGGGACCAAATGAAAAACTGTTTTTT; len: 16; abundance: .; j_gene: TRBJ1-4; d_gene: .; v_gene: TRBV7-2
CDR3aa: CASSLGTLQETQYF; CDR3nt: TGCGCCAGCAGCTTGGGTACTTTACAAGAGACCCAGTACTTC; len: 14; abundance: .; j_gene: TRBJ2-5; d_gene: .; v_gene: TRBV5-1
CDR3aa: CASTPRSGNPIAFF; CDR3nt: TGTGCCAGCACCCCCCGGTCAGGGAATCCAATAGCTTTCTTT; len: 14; abundance: .; j_gene: TRBJ1-1; d_gene: .; v_gene: TRBV5-8
CDR3aa: CASSAGTDPYEQYF; CDR3nt: TGTGCCAGCAGCGCGGGGACGGATCCCTACGAGCAGTACTTC; len: 14; abundance: .; j_gene: TRBJ2-7; d_gene: .; v_gene: TRBV11-2
CDR3aa: CASSQEGGNREYNYGYTF; CDR3nt: TGTGCCAGCAGCCAAGAAGGAGGGAACAGAGAATATAACTATGGCTACACCTTC; len: 18; abundance: .; j_gene: TRBJ1-2; d_gene: .; v_gene: TRBV3-1/TRBV3-2
CDR3aa: CASSSLPGQGPNEQFF; CDR3nt: TGTGCCAGCAGCTCCCTACCGGGACAGGGACCGAATGAGCAGTTCTTC; len: 16; abundance: .; j_gene: TRBJ2-1; d_gene: TRBD1; v_gene: TRBV7-2
CDR3aa: CASSIRQGRRGGYNEQFF; CDR3nt: TGTGCCAGCAGTATACGACAGGGGCGCCGCGGGGGTTACAATGAGCAGTTCTTC; len: 18; abundance: .; j_gene: TRBJ2-1; d_gene: .; v_gene: TRBV6-2/TRBV6-3
CDR3aa: CASSHRYEQYF; CDR3nt: TGTGCCAGTAGTCACAGGTACGAGCAGTACTTC; len: 11; abundance: many; j_gene: TRBJ2-7; d_gene: .; v_gene: TRBV19
CDR3aa: CASSLGQVDTDTQYF; CDR3nt: TGTGCCAGCAGCTTAGGACAGGTAGACACAGATACGCAGTATTTT; len: 15; abundance: .; j_gene: TRBJ2-3; d_gene: TRBD1; v_gene: TRBV7-3
CDR3aa: CASSPRTGDEETQYF; CDR3nt: TGTGCCAGTAGTCCCCGAACAGGGGATGAAGAGACCCAGTACTTC; len: 15; abundance: .; j_gene: TRBJ2-5; d_gene: TRBD1; v_gene: TRBV19
CDR3aa: CASSLQAGNQETQYF; CDR3nt: TGCGCCAGCAGCTTGCAAGCGGGGAACCAAGAGACCCAGTACTTC; len: 15; abundance: .; j_gene: TRBJ2-5; d_gene: TRBD2; v_gene: TRBV5-1
CDR3aa: CASRGLAGSGELFF; CDR3nt: TGTGCCAGCAGGGGACTAGCGGGGTCGGGGGAGCTGTTTTTT; len: 14; abundance: .; j_gene: TRBJ2-2; d_gene: TRBD2; v_gene: TRBV6-5
CDR3aa: CASSYLTGTGNTEAFF; CDR3nt: TGTGCCAGCAGTTACTTGACCGGGACAGGGAACACTGAAGCTTTCTTT; len: 16; abundance: .; j_gene: TRBJ1-1; d_gene: TRBD1; v_gene: TRBV6-2/TRBV6-3
CDR3aa: CASSAGTSGGAGEQFF; CDR3nt: TGCGCCAGCAGCGCCGGGACTAGCGGGGGGGCTGGTGAGCAGTTCTTC; len: 16; abundance: .; j_gene: TRBJ2-1; d_gene: TRBD2; v_gene: TRBV5-1
CDR3aa: CASSPGTSSGALHF; CDR3nt: TGTGCCAGCTCACCAGGGACCTCGAGCGGGGCCCTCCACTTT; len: 14; abundance: .; j_gene: TRBJ1-6; d_gene: .; v_gene: TRBV18
CDR3aa: CASSLDGSYEQYF; CDR3nt: TGCGCCAGCAGCTTGGACGGCTCCTACGAGCAGTACTTC; len: 13; abundance: .; j_gene: TRBJ2-7; d_gene: .; v_gene: TRBV5-1
CDR3aa: CASSSLGHLQETQYF; CDR3nt: TGTGCCAGCAGTTCCTTAGGACACTTACAAGAGACCCAGTACTTC; len: 15; abundance: .; j_gene: TRBJ2-5; d_gene: .; v_gene: TRBV6-5
CDR3aa: CASSIAGGPAGELFF; CDR3nt: TGTGCCAGTAGTATTGCGGGGGGGCCCGCCGGGGAGCTGTTTTTT; len: 15; abundance: .; j_gene: TRBJ2-2; d_gene: TRBD2; v_gene: TRBV19
CDR3aa: CASGLSGRQPQHF; CDR3nt: TGTGCCAGCGGTCTGTCAGGAAGACAGCCCCAGCATTTT; len: 13; abundance: .; j_gene: TRBJ1-5; d_gene: .; v_gene: TRBV6-5
CDR3aa: CATTAGSGGDPTGELFF; CDR3nt: TGTGCCACCACAGCGGGTAGCGGGGGGGATCCCACCGGGGAGCTGTTTTTT; len: 17; abundance: .; j_gene: TRBJ2-2; d_gene: TRBD2; v_gene: TRBV15
CDR3aa: CASALTGLGNEQFF; CDR3nt: TGCGCCAGCGCTTTGACAGGGTTGGGCAATGAGCAGTTCTTC; len: 14; abundance: once; j_gene: TRBJ2-1; d_gene: TRBD1; v_gene: TRBV5-1
CDR3aa: CASSIPALGERNTEAFF; CDR3nt: TGTGCCAGCAGCATACCCGCCCTAGGCGAAAGGAACACTGAAGCTTTCTTT; len: 17; abundance: .; j_gene: TRBJ1-1; d_gene: .; v_gene: TRBV21-1
CDR3aa: CASSRTDRGLAKNIQYF; CDR3nt: TGTGCCAGCTCTCGAACAGACAGGGGTCTAGCCAAAAACATTCAGTACTTC; len: 17; abundance: .; j_gene: TRBJ2-4; d_gene: TRBD1; v_gene: TRBV18
CDR3aa: CASSLGGGKDTQYF; CDR3nt: TGTGCCAGCAGCTTAGGCGGGGGGAAAGATACGCAGTATTTT; len: 14; abundance: once; j_gene: TRBJ2-3; d_gene: TRBD2; v_gene: TRBV11-2
CDR3aa: CASSTAGENSPLHF; CDR3nt: TGTGCCAGCAGTACAGCCGGGGAAAATTCACCCCTCCACTTT; len: 14; abundance: .; j_gene: TRBJ1-6; d_gene: .; v_gene: TRBV6-6
CDR3aa: CASTTGSGYEQYF; CDR3nt: TGTGCCAGCACTACAGGTTCCGGCTACGAGCAGTACTTC; len: 13; abundance: .; j_gene: TRBJ2-7; d_gene: .; v_gene: TRBV6-5
CDR3aa: CASRSDRGGRTEAFF; CDR3nt: TGCGCCAGCAGATCGGACAGGGGGGGTCGCACTGAAGCTTTCTTT; len: 15; abundance: .; j_gene: TRBJ1-1; d_gene: TRBD1; v_gene: TRBV5-1
CDR3aa: CASSFDRANSPLHF; CDR3nt: TGTGCCAGCAGTTTTGACAGGGCTAATTCACCCCTCCACTTT; len: 14; abundance: .; j_gene: TRBJ1-6; d_gene: TRBD1; v_gene: TRBV28